These T cell receptor beta chains were read from a single sample in a study of CD4 and CD8 cells across lung adenocarcinoma regions. Each CDR3 protein gets one entry after TCRdb re-called the PCR reads with MiXCR. The sample includes 12,000 to 15,000 distinct CDR3 sequences, roughly 47% of them seen just once. Sequenced input: CD4+ T cells from the center of a lung tumor. These receptors all come from a male donor with lung adenocarcinoma. The CD4 and CD8 labels of this study may be unreliable. Each CDR3 is given with its conserved first and last residue. The D gene is left open where the match is weak. The size entry is marked missing in some rows and otherwise reads once, few, many or a size class.

clone size: NA; V gene: TRBV6-1; J gene: TRBJ2-4; D gene: NA; CDR3 protein: CARSDGASDQNTQYF; CDR3 DNA: TGTGCCAGGAGTGACGGGGCCAGTGACCAAAACACTCAGTACTTC
clone size: many; V gene: TRBV6-1; J gene: TRBJ2-7; D gene: NA; CDR3 protein: CASSEYGQYF; CDR3 DNA: TGTGCCAGCAGTGAATACGGGCAGTACTTC
clone size: medium-sized; V gene: TRBV7-2; J gene: TRBJ2-5; D gene: NA; CDR3 protein: CASSPGRRETQYF; CDR3 DNA: TGTGCCAGCAGTCCCGGGCGCAGAGAGACCCAGTACTTC
clone size: NA; V gene: TRBV6-5; J gene: TRBJ2-1; D gene: NA; CDR3 protein: CASSYSILSRAPFTPKIYNEQFF; CDR3 DNA: TGTGCCAGCAGTTACTCGATTTTGTCGAGGGCACCATTCACCCCTAAGATCTACAATGAGCAGTTCTTC
clone size: NA; V gene: TRBV28; J gene: TRBJ1-2; D gene: NA; CDR3 protein: CASSLWFYGYTF; CDR3 DNA: TGTGCCAGCAGTTTATGGTTTTATGGCTACACCTTC
clone size: few; V gene: TRBV6-1; J gene: TRBJ2-7; D gene: NA; CDR3 protein: CASSEEGVYEQYF; CDR3 DNA: TGTGCCAGCAGCGAGGAGGGAGTGTACGAGCAGTACTTC
clone size: many; V gene: TRBV27; J gene: TRBJ1-2; D gene: NA; CDR3 protein: CASSLRWRSYGYTF; CDR3 DNA: TGTGCCAGCAGTTTACGGTGGAGGAGCTATGGCTACACCTTC
clone size: medium-sized; V gene: TRBV27; J gene: TRBJ2-1; D gene: TRBD2; CDR3 protein: CASSLSPGGPYNEQFF; CDR3 DNA: TGTGCCAGCAGTTTATCACCGGGAGGGCCTTACAATGAGCAGTTCTTC
clone size: many; V gene: TRBV6-1; J gene: TRBJ2-3; D gene: NA; CDR3 protein: CASSEIQTDTQYF; CDR3 DNA: TGTGCCAGCAGTGAGATACAAACAGATACGCAGTATTTT
clone size: NA; V gene: TRBV6-1; J gene: TRBJ2-3; D gene: TRBD2; CDR3 protein: CASSVGGALATDTQYF; CDR3 DNA: TGTGCCAGCAGTGTCGGGGGGGCGCTAGCCACAGATACGCAGTATTTT
clone size: medium-sized; V gene: TRBV6-1; J gene: TRBJ1-2; D gene: NA; CDR3 protein: CAAQWTDNYGYTF; CDR3 DNA: TGTGCCGCTCAGTGGACGGATAACTATGGCTACACCTTC
clone size: many; V gene: TRBV7-2; J gene: TRBJ2-2; D gene: TRBD2; CDR3 protein: CASSFDREGPGELFF; CDR3 DNA: TGTGCCAGCAGCTTCGACCGGGAGGGTCCCGGGGAGCTGTTTTTT
clone size: few; V gene: TRBV4-1; J gene: TRBJ2-5; D gene: NA; CDR3 protein: CASSQGAGLGTQYF; CDR3 DNA: TGCGCCAGCAGCCAAGGGGCCGGCCTGGGGACCCAGTACTTC
clone size: NA; V gene: TRBV6-1; J gene: TRBJ2-7; D gene: NA; CDR3 protein: CASSPLSSGQETRYF; CDR3 DNA: TGTGCCAGCAGTCCCCTGAGTAGCGGCCAAGAGACCCGGTACTTC
clone size: NA; V gene: TRBV7-2; J gene: TRBJ2-7; D gene: NA; CDR3 protein: CASSPWGASYEQYF; CDR3 DNA: TGTGCCAGCAGCCCGTGGGGGGCCTCCTACGAGCAGTACTTC
clone size: many; V gene: TRBV6-5; J gene: TRBJ2-3; D gene: NA; CDR3 protein: CASSYSGTSADTQYF; CDR3 DNA: TGTGCCAGCAGTTACTCCGGGACCAGCGCAGATACGCAGTATTTT
clone size: NA; V gene: TRBV15; J gene: TRBJ2-5; D gene: NA; CDR3 protein: CATSIGGMQETQYF; CDR3 DNA: TGTGCCACCAGCATAGGCGGGATGCAAGAGACCCAGTACTTC
clone size: NA; V gene: TRBV6-1; J gene: TRBJ2-4; D gene: NA; CDR3 protein: CASSDPGRSSKNTQYF; CDR3 DNA: TGTGCGAGCAGCGACCCGGGGCGGTCGAGCAAAAATACGCAGTACTTC
clone size: NA; V gene: TRBV27; J gene: TRBJ2-3; D gene: NA; CDR3 protein: CASSPGRGGCGPDTQYF; CDR3 DNA: TGTGCCAGCAGTCCGGGCCGAGGGGGTTGTGGCCCAGATACGCAGTATTTC
clone size: NA; V gene: TRBV27; J gene: TRBJ2-1; D gene: TRBD2; CDR3 protein: CASSPTGLAGDNEQFF; CDR3 DNA: TGTGCCAGCAGTCCCACGGGACTAGCGGGAGACAATGAGCAGTTCTTC
clone size: many; V gene: TRBV6-1; J gene: TRBJ1-5; D gene: NA; CDR3 protein: CASSGQFSNQPQHF; CDR3 DNA: TGTGCCAGCAGTGGACAATTTAGCAATCAGCCCCAGCATTTT
clone size: NA; V gene: TRBV3-1; J gene: TRBJ1-1; D gene: TRBD1; CDR3 protein: CASSQSQGTEAFF; CDR3 DNA: TGTGCCAGCAGCCAGTCACAGGGGACTGAAGCTTTCTTT